The 24 T cell receptor beta chains below come from one sample, sequenced in a study of blood T cell repertoires in COVID-19. Generated by immunoSEQ multiplex PCR, the TCRdb table keeps only in-frame clones and is missing some. The sample records 150,000 to 200,000 clones, approximately 85% being singletons. The sample comprised peripheral blood. The receptors derive from a human donor with active or convalescent COVID-19. The donor label of this sample is uncertain.

V usage is TRBV6-2 or TRBV6-3 and J usage is TRBJ1-1; 7 positions match TRBD1. CDR1 is MNHEY, CDR2 SVGEGT, per germline. V gave up 5 bases and J gave up 0 bases; unmatched junction bases: 6. This CDR3 spans 15 amino acids. The CDR3 is CASSLRQGLNTEAFF. The CDR3 DNA follows: TGTGCCAGCAGTCTCAGACAGGGCTTGAACACTGAAGCTTTCTTT.

The chain combines TRBV6-5 with TRBJ1-2, with TRBD1 matching over 9 bases. The V gene's germline CDR1 is MNHEY and CDR2 SVGAGI. The CDR3 has 14 amino acids. In DNA, the CDR3 is TGTGCGAGGGGGTACAGGGGGCAGGGCTATGGCTACACCTTC. It translates to CARGYRGQGYGYTF.

The J gene is TRBJ2-2, the V gene TRBV3-1 (or the pseudogene TRBV3-2), with 7 bases matching TRBD2. There are 15 residues in the CDR3. J was trimmed by 7 bases and V by 4 bases; bases with no gene match: 9. CDR1 is LGHDT, CDR2 YNNKEL, per germline (reference sequence). The CDR3 spells CASSPSPGGGGELFF. CDR3 coding DNA: TGTGCCAGCAGCCCCTCTCCGGGCGGGGGCGGGGAGCTGTTTTTT.

The chain couples TRBV28 to TRBJ1-3; 8 bases map to TRBD1. Germline V lookup: CDR1 MDHEN, CDR2 SYDVKM. V dropped 7 bases and J dropped 4; count of bases not matched to a gene: 9. The CDR3 extends over 15 amino acids. The CDR3 is CASTSDRGTGNTIYF. The CDR3 coding sequence is TGTGCCAGCACTTCCGACAGGGGCACAGGAAACACCATATATTTT.

V usage is TRBV19 and J usage is TRBJ2-7; 9 bases line up with TRBD1. Germline CDR1 is LNHDA and CDR2 is SQIVND (reference sequence). The length of the CDR3 is 18 residues. Unmatched junction bases numbered 20, after V lost 9 bases and J lost 2 bases. CDR3 amino acids: CASREFWTGALCAYEQYF. The CDR3 nucleotides read TGTGCCAGCCGAGAATTTTGGACAGGGGCGCTCTGCGCCTACGAGCAGTACTTC.

The rearrangement uses TRBV29-1 and TRBJ2-7, with 7 bases lining up with TRBD1. This CDR3 spans 13 amino acids. The V gene's germline CDR1 is SQVTM and CDR2 ANQGSEA. V gave up 4 bases and J gave up 3 bases; unmatched junction bases: 6. In nucleotides, the CDR3 is TGCAGCGTTGGACAGGGTTATTTCTACGAGCAGTACTTC. Translation: CSVGQGYFYEQYF.

The chain employs TRBV3-1 (or the pseudogene TRBV3-2) and TRBJ2-3; D perhaps matches TRBD1 (6 bases). CDR1 LGHDT and CDR2 YNNKEL come from the germline V gene (reference sequence). The V end was cut by 1 base, the J end by 8 bases, with 10 bases between. The CDR3 totals 13 residues. The CDR3 reads CASSQGTGSTQYF. The DNA for the CDR3 is TGTGCCAGCAGCCAAGGAACAGGGAGTACGCAGTATTTT.

CDR3 sequence reads: CAIRDTAAGELFF. The CDR3 DNA follows: TGTGCCATCAGAGACACGGCCGCCGGGGAGCTGTTTTTT. The gene calls are TRBV10-3 and TRBJ2-2; D is unresolved. Trimming stripped 6 bases from V and 6 bases from J, with 11 bases between. This CDR3 has 13 amino acids. The V gene's germline CDR1 is ENHRY and CDR2 SYGVKD.

This clone was seen once. V and J are TRBV7-2 and TRBJ1-1, with a tentative D call TRBD1 (5 bases). With 5 bases removed from V and 13 bases from J, the gap between germline ends came to 32 bases. The CDR3 length is 17 residues. CDR1 and CDR2 from the germline V gene are SGHTA and FQGNSA. In DNA, the CDR3 is TGTGCCAGCAGCCTAACACAGACTGACAGTAGCCCCCCGAAGGGTTTCTTT. It specifies CASSLTQTDSSPPKGFF. Together with reference TRBV7-2 and TRBJ1-1, the CDR3 gives the full variable domain: GAGVSQSPSNKVTEKGKDVELRCDPISGHTALYWYRQSLGQGLEFLIYFQGNSAPDKSGLPSDRFSAERTGGSVSTLTIQRTQQEDSAVYLCASSLTQTDSSPPKGFFGQGTRLTVV.

The CDR3 reads CAISLQGGTEAFF. CDR3 nucleotide sequence: TGTGCCATCAGCCTACAGGGAGGGACTGAAGCTTTCTTT. J is TRBJ1-1 and V is TRBV10-3; possible D gene TRBD1, 6 bases. Per germline, CDR1 ENHRY and CDR2 SYGVKD. Trimming left V 6 bases short and J 5 bases short, with 13 bases between. The CDR3 covers 13 residues.

The rearrangement uses TRBV2 and TRBJ2-7; D not resolved. CDR1 and CDR2 (germline): SNHLY, FYNNEI. Trimming cost V 9 bases and J 6 bases, with 21 bases left between them. The CDR3 length is 14 residues. CDR3 in DNA: TGTGCCAGTCGGAAGGCTTTGGGTTCAGGCGAGCAGTACTTC. Protein product: CASRKALGSGEQYF.

The genes are TRBV15 and TRBJ2-5, with 9 nucleotides matching TRBD1. The CDR3 is 16 residues long. Germline V gives CDR1 LNHNV, CDR2 YYDKDF (reference sequence). V shed 0 bases and J 7 bases; nucleotides not matched to a gene: 9. The CDR3 DNA is TGTGCCACCAGCAGAGAGGGGCCGGGACAGGGTGGGACCCAGTACTTC. It yields the protein CATSREGPGQGGTQYF.

The rearrangement uses TRBV10-1 and TRBJ2-1; 9 bases map to TRBD2. Germline-derived CDR1 and CDR2 are WNHNN and SYGVQD (reference sequence). This CDR3 spans 16 amino acids. V was clipped by 0 bases and J by 13 bases; unmatched bases: 13. CDR3 nucleotide sequence: TGCGCCAGCAGTGAGTCCGTGGTAGCGGGAGCGCAAAAACAGTTCTTC. Protein: CASSESVVAGAQKQFF.

J is TRBJ1-2 and V is TRBV6-5; 8 positions match TRBD1. Germline loops: CDR1 MNHEY, CDR2 SVGAGI. CDR3 size: 15 residues. Unmatched junction bases numbered 5, after V lost 0 bases and J lost 5 bases. The CDR3 spells CASSYSSGGMYGYTF. As DNA, the CDR3 is TGTGCCAGCAGTTACTCGTCAGGGGGCATGTATGGCTACACCTTC.

This clone appeared once. The gene calls are TRBV2 and TRBJ2-5; 7 nucleotides line up with TRBD1. Germline CDR1 SNHLY, CDR2 FYNNEI. V was clipped by 6 bases and J by 4 bases; unmatched bases: 5. The CDR3 is 13 residues long. The CDR3: CASRQGVAETQYF. The DNA for the CDR3 is TGTGCCAGCAGGCAGGGGGTAGCAGAGACCCAGTACTTC.

V usage is TRBV12-5 and J usage is TRBJ1-5; D uncertain. The V gene lost 7 bases and the J gene lost 9 bases, with 16 bases spanning the gap. The CDR3 loop spans 13 amino acids. Germline V gene sequence: CDR1 LGHNT, CDR2 FRNRAP. CDR3 region: CASVPNWASPQHF. DNA for the CDR3: TGTGCTAGTGTCCCCAATTGGGCGTCGCCCCAGCATTTT.

This sequence joins TRBV19 and TRBJ2-3; 10 nucleotides match TRBD2. V trimming: 10 bases; J trimming: 5 bases; junction bases outside the gene matches: 9. This CDR3 region has 14 residues. The V gene's germline CDR1 is LNHDA and CDR2 SQIVND (reference sequence). The CDR3 is CATRTSGNKDTQYF. DNA for the CDR3: TGTGCCACCCGTACTAGCGGGAATAAAGATACGCAGTATTTT.

The chain uses TRBV19 and TRBJ2-1; D possibly corresponds to TRBD2 (6 bases). Germline V CDR1 and CDR2: LNHDA, SQIVND (reference sequence). The CDR3 runs 15 residues. Trimming cost V 5 bases and J 7 bases, with 18 bases left between them. The chain's CDR3 is CASSPTSSFRNEQFF. In DNA form, the CDR3 reads TGTGCCAGTAGTCCGACTAGTTCTTTTCGGAATGAGCAGTTCTTC. Full variable domain (rest looked up from reference TRBV19 and TRBJ2-1): DGGITQSPKYLFRKEGQNVTLSCEQNLNHDAMYWYRQDPGQGLRLIYYSQIVNDFQKGDIAEGYSVSREKKESFPLTVTSAQKNPTAFYLCASSPTSSFRNEQFFGPGTRLTVL.

In its sample, this clone was seen once. The chain uses TRBV2 and TRBJ2-7; TRBD2 agrees at 7 bases. V shed 7 bases and J 2 bases; nucleotides not matched to a gene: 11. CDR3 length equals 15 residues. Germline-derived CDR1 and CDR2 are SNHLY and FYNNEI. CDR3 loop: CASTPSEGRAYEQYF. CDR3 nucleotide sequence: TGTGCCAGCACCCCGTCGGAAGGGAGGGCCTACGAGCAGTACTTC. The whole variable domain, remainder taken from reference TRBV2 and TRBJ2-7, is EPEVTQTPSHQVTQMGQEVILRCVPISNHLYFYWYRQILGQKVEFLVSFYNNEISEKSEIFDDQFSVERPDGSNFTLKIRSTKLEDSAMYFCASTPSEGRAYEQYFGPGTRLTVT.

This chain links TRBV11-2 with TRBJ2-1; 9 bases agree with TRBD2. CDR3 length: 16 residues. The germline V gene has CDR1 SGHAT and CDR2 FQNNGV. The V segment lost 5 bases and the J segment 8 bases; nucleotides outside the gene matches: 13. CDR3 coding DNA: TGTGCCAGCAGCCGGAACGGGGCGGGAGGGTTTTATGAGCAGTTCTTC. This encodes CASSRNGAGGFYEQFF.

The rearrangement links TRBV10-3 to TRBJ1-2, with 8 bases identical to TRBD1. The CDR3 is 14 residues long. Germline trimming cut 7 bases from V and 3 bases from J; bases unmatched to any gene: 7. Germline CDR1 is ENHRY and CDR2 is SYGVKD. The CDR3 sequence is CAIKTPTGDYGYTF. The DNA of the CDR3 is TGTGCCATCAAAACGCCGACAGGGGACTATGGCTACACCTTC.

This clone has just one count. The chain has TRBV30 and TRBJ2-3; TRBD2 aligns across 7 bases. CDR1 is GTSNPN and CDR2 is SVGIG in the germline V gene (reference sequence). This CDR3 is built from 12 residues. After removal of 1 base from V and 8 bases from J, the junction contained 3 bases not matched to a gene. The CDR3 protein is CAWSEASGTQYF. The CDR3 DNA reads as TGTGCCTGGAGTGAAGCTAGCGGTACGCAGTATTTT. Full variable domain (remainder filled in from reference TRBV30 and TRBJ2-3): SQTIHQWPATLVQPVGSPLSLECTVEGTSNPNLYWYRQAAGRGLQLLFYSVGIGQISSEVPQNLSASRPQDRQFILSSKKLLLSDSGFYLCAWSEASGTQYFGPGTRLTVL.

In nucleotides, the CDR3 is TGTGCCAGCAGTGGGGGGGACGGGTACGAGCAGTACTTC. This translates into CASSGGDGYEQYF. This chain links TRBV25-1 with TRBJ2-7; TRBD2 is a possible D gene (6 bases). This CDR3 is 13 amino acids long. Germline lookup yields CDR1 MGHDK and CDR2 SYGVNS. V dropped 4 bases and J dropped 4 bases, with 11 bases sitting between them.

V is TRBV11-1 and J is TRBJ1-2, with D maybe TRBD1 (5 bases). There are 13 residues in the CDR3. V shed 1 base and J shed 6 bases, with 9 bases lying between them. Looked up from germline, CDR1 is SGHAT and CDR2 is FQDESV (reference sequence). The CDR3 bases are TGTGCCAGCAGCTTAGGTGTCAGGGATGGCTACACCTTC. Amino acid sequence: CASSLGVRDGYTF.